A single sample is the source of the 26 T cell receptor beta chains below, sequenced in a study of Graves' ophthalmopathy and Graves' hyperthyroidism. TCR beta CDR3 amplification used RNA transcripts. A first-round RT-PCR used HTBI primers, followed by a second-round multiplex PCR. TCRdb processed the multiplex PCR reads anew with MiXCR; each CDR3 protein has one entry. The table records some 750,000 distinct CDR3 sequences, roughly 40% of them present only once. Sequenced input: peripheral blood. These receptors originate from an adult man with Graves' ophthalmopathy.

In this sample, this clonotype turned up many times. The chain uses TRBV10-2 and TRBJ1-2; perhaps TRBD1 as D (6 bases). Per the germline V gene, CDR1 is WSHSY and CDR2 is SAAADI. The CDR3 extends over 12 amino acids. V lost 10 bases and J lost 4, with 13 bases in between. For the CDR3, the DNA is TGCGCCACCCGAGGGGGTACCTATGGCTACACCTTC. Protein sequence: CATRGGTYGYTF.

This clonotype was counted a few times. V is TRBV20-1 and J is TRBJ2-5; no clear D. V dropped 5 bases and J dropped 5 bases, with 12 bases sitting between them. This CDR3 has 12 residues. The germline V gene has CDR1 DFQATT and CDR2 SNEGSKA (reference sequence). Written as DNA, the CDR3 is TGCAGTGCTGATCGTACGGCGGAGACCCAGTACTTC. Its translation: CSADRTAETQYF.

This chain uses TRBV4-3 with TRBJ2-2; D is undetermined. Deletions cut 0 bases from V and 2 bases from J, with 10 bases between. This CDR3 region has 16 residues. Germline CDR1 is LGHNA and CDR2 is YSLEER. The CDR3 loop reads CASSQEFESNTGELFF. In nucleotides, the CDR3 is TGCGCCAGCAGCCAAGAATTCGAGAGCAACACCGGGGAGCTGTTTTTT.

The rearrangement uses TRBV25-1 and TRBJ2-5; D is tentatively TRBD1 or TRBD2 (6 bases each). Germline loops: CDR1 MGHDK, CDR2 SYGVNS. Trimming took 11 bases from V and 5 from J, leaving 15 bases between them. The CDR3 is 12 residues long. In DNA, the CDR3 is TGTGCCCACGTGGGGGCGGGGGAGACCCAGTACTTC. It specifies CAHVGAGETQYF.

The rearrangement joins TRBV12-3 or TRBV12-4 to TRBJ1-4, with TRBD1 matching over 9 bases. There are 18 residues in the CDR3. The trim removed 4 bases at V and 4 bases at J, leaving 13 bases unmatched. CDR3 coding DNA: TGTGCCAGCAGTTCTGGTGGAGATCCGGGACAGGGTAATGAAAAACTGTTTTTT. It is translated as CASSSGGDPGQGNEKLFF.

V usage is TRBV5-1 and J usage is TRBJ1-6; weak D call: TRBD1 (5 bases). The CDR3 contains 13 residues. The V end lost 1 base, the J end lost 11 bases, and 10 bases lay between the germline ends. Per the germline V gene, CDR1 is SGHRS and CDR2 is YFSETQ. The CDR3 bases are TGCGCCAGCAGCTTGACAGGATCTACACCCCTCCACTTT. It translates to CASSLTGSTPLHF.

The chain combines TRBV25-1 with TRBJ2-2; 7 bases match TRBD2. V was clipped by 11 bases and J by 6 bases; unmatched bases: 12. This CDR3 has 14 residues. Germline assignment: CDR1 MGHDK and CDR2 SYGVNS. CDR3 region: CAWTEGGPPGELFF. The DNA for the CDR3 is TGTGCCTGGACGGAGGGAGGGCCTCCCGGGGAGCTGTTTTTT.

V is TRBV7-2 and J is TRBJ2-7, with a weak D call TRBD2 (5 bases). Trimming stripped 4 bases from V and 1 base from J, with 14 bases between. CDR1 and CDR2 (germline): SGHTA, FQGNSA. This CDR3 has 15 residues. CDR3 residues: CASSYGRGTSYEQYF. DNA of the CDR3: TGTGCCAGCAGCTATGGACGGGGAACTTCCTACGAGCAGTACTTC.

The CDR3 region is CASSIGSPRGSNQPQHF. The CDR3 DNA is TGTGCCAGTAGTATAGGGTCCCCCAGGGGATCCAATCAGCCCCAGCATTTT. V gene TRBV19 combines with J gene TRBJ1-5; D is possibly TRBD1 (6 bases). Trimming pared 1 base from V and 3 bases from J, leaving 16 bases between. The CDR3 runs to 17 residues. Per the germline V gene, CDR1 is LNHDA and CDR2 is SQIVND (reference sequence).

On this clonotype itself: Since no conserved phenylalanine or tryptophan closes the CDR3, a read error is the likely cause. This chain connects TRBV2 to TRBJ2-7; D is possibly TRBD2 (6 bases). V lost 6 bases, J lost 0 bases, and 18 bases lay in between. This CDR3 spans 16 amino acids. Germline V CDR1 and CDR2: SNHLY, FYNNEI. The CDR3 nucleotides read TGTGCCAGCAGCCAAGAATTGGCGGGGCCCTCCTACGAGCAGTACCTC. This translates into CASSQELAGPSYEQYL.

The table lists this clonotype with many counts. V gene TRBV29-1 combines with J gene TRBJ1-2; D not resolved. CDR1 is SQVTM and CDR2 is ANQGSEA in the germline V gene. This CDR3 comprises 11 residues. Trimming took off 5 bases at V and 8 bases at J, with 12 bases between the two ends. The CDR3 sequence: CSVSESEGYTF. The CDR3 DNA reads as TGCAGCGTTTCCGAAAGCGAGGGCTACACCTTC.

In regard to this clonotype: One end of the junction does not line up with germline, which may come from a read error. The rearrangement links TRBV5-1 to TRBJ2-2, with TRBD2 as a possible D gene (6 bases). CDR3 length equals 15 residues. Looked up from germline, CDR1 is SGHRS and CDR2 is YFSETQ. CDR3 region: CASSFTGANTGELFF. Here the CDR3 DNA reads TGTGCCAGCAGCTTTACGGGAGCGAACACCGGGGAGCTGTTTTTT.

This clonotype was counted at least ten times. In nucleotides, the CDR3 is TGTGCCAGCAGCTTAACGGACCGTGACTCTGGGGCCAACGTCCTGACTTTC. Amino acid sequence: CASSLTDRDSGANVLTF. The chain links TRBV7-9 to TRBJ2-6; no reliable D call. The germline V and J ends were trimmed by 2 bases and 0 bases, with 11 bases remaining between them. The germline V gene has CDR1 SEHNR and CDR2 FQNEAQ (reference sequence). CDR3 size: 17 residues.

This clonotype has just a few counts. The chain combines TRBV20-1 with TRBJ1-5, with TRBD1 matching 8 bases. CDR3 length equals 12 residues. CDR1 and CDR2 (germline): DFQATT, SNEGSKA (reference sequence). The J segment lost 5 bases and the V segment lost 5 bases, leaving 2 bases of the junction unmatched. This chain's CDR3 is CSAAQGDQPQHF. CDR3 nucleotide sequence: TGCAGTGCTGCACAGGGGGATCAGCCCCAGCATTTT.

This clonotype has only a few counts. The chain links TRBV14 to TRBJ1-2; D call uncertain. Germline V gives CDR1 SGHDN, CDR2 FVKESK. CDR3 length equals 13 residues. Trimming removed 1 base at V and 8 bases at J, with 11 bases between. The CDR3 sequence: CASSQGSSGGYTF. CDR3 sequence (DNA): TGTGCCAGCAGCCAAGGGTCGAGTGGGGGCTACACCTTC.

Remarks on this clonotype: At one boundary the junction diverges from the germline segment, which might be a read error. This chain links TRBV9 with TRBJ1-2, with D possibly matching TRBD1 (5 bases). CDR1 and CDR2 from the germline V gene are SGDLS and YYNGEE. This CDR3 is 13 amino acids long. CDR3: CASSVDSPLYGGF. For the CDR3, the DNA is TGTGCCAGCAGCGTAGACTCCCCCCTTTACGGGGGCTTC.

J is TRBJ1-4 and V is TRBV12-3 or TRBV12-4; D unresolved. With 5 bases removed from V and 5 bases from J, the gap between germline ends came to 15 bases. This CDR3 is 15 amino acids long. CDR3 residues: CASSRTLDGNEKLFF. The CDR3 DNA reads TGTGCCAGCAGTCGCACCCTAGACGGCAATGAAAAACTGTTTTTT.

The chain combines TRBV25-1 with TRBJ2-2, with D perhaps TRBD1 (6 bases). Germline CDR1 and CDR2: MGHDK and SYGVNS. Trimming stripped 5 bases from V and 2 bases from J, with 12 bases between. This CDR3 has 15 residues. The CDR3 DNA reads TGTGCCAGCAGTTTCGGACAGCTCAACACCGGGGAGCTGTTTTTT. This gives the protein CASSFGQLNTGELFF. Complete variable domain (other parts from reference TRBV25-1 and TRBJ2-2): EADIYQTPRYLVIGTGKKITLECSQTMGHDKMYWYQQDPGMELHLIHYSYGVNSTEKGDLSSESTVSRIRTEHFPLTLESARPSHTSQYLCASSFGQLNTGELFFGEGSRLTVL.

This clonotype was seen more than once but under ten times. The chain couples TRBV7-9 to TRBJ2-2; D is unclear. The CDR3 runs to 14 residues. In germline, CDR1 is SEHNR, CDR2 FQNEAQ (reference sequence). V was pared by 2 bases and J by 3 bases, with 7 bases between. Here the CDR3 DNA reads TGTGCCAGCAGCTTAAATTACGACACCGGGGAGCTGTTTTTT. Its protein product is CASSLNYDTGELFF.

In regard to this clonotype: A much bigger clone sits one base away, suggesting this may be a read error. This chain links TRBV20-1 with TRBJ2-7, with 7 bases lining up with TRBD1. Germline CDR1 and CDR2: DFQATT and SNEGSKA (reference sequence). CDR3 length: 12 residues. The CDR3 DNA reads TGCAGTGCCACAGGGGCCTACTACGGGCAGTACTTC. Its translation is CSATGAYYGQYF.

The genes are TRBV20-1 and TRBJ2-7; 8 nucleotides line up with TRBD2. From germline, CDR1 is DFQATT and CDR2 SNEGSKA (reference sequence). The length of the CDR3 is 15 residues. Germline trimming cut 2 bases from V and 2 bases from J; bases unmatched to any gene: 8. As DNA, the CDR3 is TGCAGTGCTAGACCCCGGGGGGGAGCCGCCTACGAGCAGTACTTC. Amino acid sequence: CSARPRGGAAYEQYF.

The chain is built from TRBV4-3 and TRBJ2-2; D possibly corresponds to TRBD2 (6 bases). Germline V CDR1 and CDR2: LGHNA, YSLEER. V gave up 2 bases and J gave up 1 base, with 11 bases separating them. The CDR3 is 16 amino acids. The CDR3 spells CASSQSGHMNTGELFF. CDR3 nucleotide sequence: TGCGCCAGCAGCCAAAGCGGGCACATGAACACCGGGGAGCTGTTTTTT.

The V call is TRBV2, the J call TRBJ2-5; D uncertain. The CDR3 has 15 amino acids. CDR1 and CDR2 from the germline V gene are SNHLY and FYNNEI. V lost 2 bases to trimming and J lost 9 bases, with 19 bases between them. The CDR3 reads CASSELGVPNQPQYF. CDR3 coding DNA: TGTGCCAGCAGTGAACTTGGTGTCCCCAATCAGCCCCAGTACTTC.

This chain joins TRBV5-4 and TRBJ2-5, with TRBD2 matching over 10 bases. Germline CDR1 is SGHNT and CDR2 is YYREEE (reference sequence). Trimming removed 3 bases from V and 0 bases from J; junction bases left unmatched: 5. CDR3 length: 16 amino acids. The CDR3 sequence is CASSSGGTSDQETQYF. As DNA, the CDR3 is TGTGCCAGCAGCTCGGGCGGGACTAGCGACCAAGAGACCCAGTACTTC.

This sequence joins TRBV15 and TRBJ1-2; 9 nucleotides agree with TRBD1. J gave up 8 bases and V 2 bases, and 6 bases lay outside the gene matches. Per germline, CDR1 LNHNV and CDR2 YYDKDF (reference sequence). The CDR3 is made up of 14 amino acids. The CDR3 is CATSRPGTGFGYTF. CDR3 DNA sequence: TGTGCCACCAGCAGACCCGGGACAGGGTTCGGCTACACCTTC.

This clonotype showed up many times. The V gene is TRBV11-3, the J gene TRBJ1-2, with D tentatively TRBD1 (5 bases). The CDR3 contains 15 residues. The V end was cut by 1 base, the J end by 2 bases, with 11 bases between. The germline gives CDR1 SGHNT, CDR2 YENEEA. CDR3 sequence reads: CASSLGRAYNYGYTF. CDR3 coding DNA: TGTGCCAGCAGCTTAGGCAGGGCGTACAACTATGGCTACACCTTC. Combining the CDR3 with reference TRBV11-3 and TRBJ1-2 gives the whole variable domain EAGVVQSPRYKIIEKKQPVAFWCNPISGHNTLYWYLQNLGQGPELLIRYENEEAVDDSQLPKDRFSAERLKGVDSTLKIQPAELGDSAVYLCASSLGRAYNYGYTFGSGTRLTVV.